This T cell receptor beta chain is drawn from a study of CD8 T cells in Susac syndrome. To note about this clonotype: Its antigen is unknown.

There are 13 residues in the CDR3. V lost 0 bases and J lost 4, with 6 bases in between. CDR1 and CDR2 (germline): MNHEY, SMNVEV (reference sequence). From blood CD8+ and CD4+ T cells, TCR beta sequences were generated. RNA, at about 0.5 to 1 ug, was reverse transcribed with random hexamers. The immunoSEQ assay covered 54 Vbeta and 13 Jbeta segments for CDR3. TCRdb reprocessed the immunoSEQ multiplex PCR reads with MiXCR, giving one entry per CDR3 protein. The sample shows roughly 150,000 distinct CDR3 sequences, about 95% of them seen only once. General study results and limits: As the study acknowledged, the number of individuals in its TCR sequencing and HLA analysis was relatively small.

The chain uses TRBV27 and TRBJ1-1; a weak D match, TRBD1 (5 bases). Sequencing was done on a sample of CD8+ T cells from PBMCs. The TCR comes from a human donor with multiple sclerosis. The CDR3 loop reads CASSLSQGTEAFF. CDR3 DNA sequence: TGTGCCAGCAGTTTATCTCAGGGCACTGAAGCTTTCTTT.